The 24 T cell receptor beta chains reported below all come from one sample, sequenced in a study of blood T cell repertoires in COVID-19. Clones were read by immunoSEQ multiplex PCR, and TCRdb kept only the in-frame ones, dropping some. The data show tens of thousands of clones, about nine tenths seen once. Material for sequencing was peripheral blood. The receptors shown here come from a human donor in a cohort sampled during active COVID-19.

Here the CDR3 DNA reads TGTGCCAGCAGCTCCCGGACAGGGAACTCTGGAAACACCATATATTTT. Amino acids: CASSSRTGNSGNTIYF. The chain recombines TRBV9 with TRBJ1-3; 8 bases are shared with TRBD1. The V gene's germline CDR1 is SGDLS and CDR2 YYNGEE. V dropped 4 bases and J dropped 0; count of bases not matched to a gene: 6. This CDR3 has 16 residues.

This rearrangement joins TRBV6-2 or TRBV6-3 to TRBJ2-3; TRBD2 agrees at 7 bases. The V segment lost 5 bases and the J segment 6 bases; nucleotides outside the gene matches: 5. Looked up from germline, CDR1 is MNHEY and CDR2 is SVGEGT. CDR3 length equals 13 residues. The CDR3 sequence: CASSQAGMDTQYF. CDR3 DNA sequence: TGTGCCAGCAGTCAAGCGGGGATGGATACGCAGTATTTT.

V gene TRBV16 combines with J gene TRBJ1-1, with no clear D. V was cut by 1 base and J by 4 bases, with 13 bases left in between. The CDR3 spans 15 residues. CDR1 and CDR2 (germline): KGHSY, FQNENV. CDR3 loop: CASSQLVPGITEAFF. CDR3 sequence (DNA): TGTGCCAGCAGCCAATTAGTTCCGGGAATCACTGAAGCTTTCTTT.

This chain joins TRBV9 and TRBJ2-5; 9 positions match TRBD1. The CDR3 is made up of 15 amino acids. The ends lost 0 bases at V and 5 bases at J; junction bases unmatched: 5. The germline V gene encodes CDR1 SGDLS and CDR2 YYNGEE. The CDR3 reads CASSVAQGASETQYF. CDR3 DNA: TGTGCCAGCAGCGTAGCACAGGGGGCGAGTGAGACCCAGTACTTC.

The chain uses TRBV7-9 and TRBJ1-1; 8 nucleotides line up with TRBD1. CDR3 length equals 16 residues. The germline CDR1 and CDR2 sequences are SEHNR and FQNEAQ (reference sequence). Trimming cost V 5 bases and J 7 bases; bases outside gene matches: 15. The CDR3 is CASSPPFRTGHGEAFF. The CDR3 bases are TGTGCCAGCAGCCCCCCATTTCGGACAGGGCATGGTGAAGCTTTCTTT.

This clone was found a few times. The chain carries TRBV9 and TRBJ2-3; 7 bases align to TRBD1. This CDR3 is 14 amino acids long. The germline V gene has CDR1 SGDLS and CDR2 YYNGEE. The V gene end was trimmed by 2 bases and the J gene end by 4 bases; junction bases not matched to a gene: 4. CDR3 sequence (DNA): TGTGCCAGCAGCGTCTCAGGGGGAGCAGATACGCAGTATTTT. It specifies CASSVSGGADTQYF.

This sequence joins TRBV6-5 and TRBJ1-1; the D gene is possibly TRBD1 (6 bases). V lost 0 bases and J lost 6, with 8 bases in between. The length of the CDR3 is 13 residues. Germline values: CDR1 MNHEY, CDR2 SVGAGI. In DNA form, the CDR3 reads TGTGCCAGCAGTTACTCTGGGGGCTCTGAAGCTTTCTTT. This translates into CASSYSGGSEAFF.

The rearrangement links TRBV3-1 (or the pseudogene TRBV3-2) to TRBJ1-3; D is possibly TRBD1 (6 bases). Germline CDR1 LGHDT, CDR2 YNNKEL (reference sequence). The ends were cut back, 2 bases at V and 4 bases at J, with 6 bases in the middle. The CDR3 runs 13 residues. DNA of the CDR3: TGTGCCAGCAGCCAAACAGGGGGAAACACCATATATTTT. Encoded protein: CASSQTGGNTIYF.

The V and J genes are TRBV6-5 and TRBJ1-6; D is unresolved. Deletions cut 2 bases from V and 0 bases from J, with 5 bases between. Germline V CDR1 and CDR2: MNHEY, SVGAGI. The CDR3 spans 15 residues. For the CDR3, the DNA is TGTGCCAGCAGTTACACAGCCTCCTATAATTCACCCCTCCACTTT. It specifies CASSYTASYNSPLHF.

V is TRBV6-5 and J is TRBJ1-2; weak D call: TRBD1 (5 bases). V was shortened by 6 bases and J by 7 bases, with 9 bases between the two germline ends. This CDR3 has 11 amino acids. Looked up from germline, CDR1 is MNHEY and CDR2 is SVGAGI. Here the CDR3 DNA reads TGTGCCAGCAGACAGGTCTCTGGCTACACCTTC. It specifies CASRQVSGYTF.

The chain carries TRBV19 and TRBJ2-6; 9 bases are a match to TRBD1. The V gene's germline CDR1 is LNHDA and CDR2 SQIVND (reference sequence). V shed 7 bases, J shed 6 bases, and the junction held 10 bases outside the gene matches. The CDR3 covers 16 residues. This chain's CDR3 is CASTPDRGRLANVLTF. The DNA for the CDR3 is TGTGCCAGTACCCCGGACAGGGGACGGTTGGCCAACGTCCTGACTTTC.

This clone was recorded once. V gene TRBV7-2 combines with J gene TRBJ2-3; 8 bases match TRBD1. Germline CDR1 reads SGHTA; CDR2 reads FQGNSA. CDR3 size: 15 residues. J gave up 4 bases and V 5 bases, and 8 bases lay outside the gene matches. CDR3 protein: CASSARTGLADTQYF. The CDR3, as DNA: TGTGCCAGCAGCGCACGGACAGGGTTGGCAGATACGCAGTATTTT.

The chain recombines TRBV5-1 with TRBJ1-4; 8 nucleotides match TRBD1. CDR1 SGHRS and CDR2 YFSETQ come from the germline V gene. V dropped 4 bases and J dropped 6; count of bases not matched to a gene: 5. The CDR3 length is 14 residues. In nucleotides, the CDR3 is TGCGCCAGCAGCAACAGGGGGAGGGATGAAAAACTGTTTTTT. Translating gives CASSNRGRDEKLFF.

The CDR3: CASSLAAGSGNTIYF. CDR3 in DNA: TGTGCCAGCAGCTTAGCAGCAGGCTCTGGAAACACCATATATTTT. This sequence joins TRBV7-2 and TRBJ1-3; D gene unclear. The V end was cut by 0 bases, the J end by 0 bases, with 6 bases between. Germline loops: CDR1 SGHTA, CDR2 FQGNSA. The CDR3 loop spans 15 amino acids.

CDR3 in DNA: TGTGCCAGCAGCCCTTACGACACAGACAATCAGCCCCAGCATTTT. This encodes CASSPYDTDNQPQHF. V is TRBV7-2 and J is TRBJ1-5; D gene ambiguous. Germline CDR1 SGHTA, CDR2 FQGNSA. The CDR3 contains 15 residues. Trimming removed 5 bases at V and 3 bases at J, with 14 bases between.

This clone was seen once. The chain employs TRBV10-2 and TRBJ1-1; D is unclear. Germline loops: CDR1 WSHSY, CDR2 SAAADI. The CDR3 has 15 amino acids. V was pared by 4 bases and J by 0 bases, with 12 bases between. The CDR3 nucleotides are TGCGCCAGCAGTGCTGATAACAGCCTGAACACTGAAGCTTTCTTT. This gives the protein CASSADNSLNTEAFF.

This chain uses TRBV28 with TRBJ2-7; tentatively, D is TRBD1 (6 bases). The germline V gene encodes CDR1 MDHEN and CDR2 SYDVKM. This CDR3 contains 13 residues. V was trimmed by 7 bases and J by 3 bases, leaving 13 bases between them. CDR3 in amino acids: CASIPGHHYEQYF. CDR3 nucleotides: TGTGCCAGCATACCGGGACACCACTACGAGCAGTACTTC.

Here the CDR3 DNA reads TGTGCCAGCAGCTTGGTAGCGGGTAACACCGGGGAGCTGTTTTTT. Its translation is CASSLVAGNTGELFF. The chain links TRBV5-4 to TRBJ2-2, with 7 bases aligning to TRBD2. V lost 0 bases to trimming and J lost 2 bases; unmatched junction nucleotides: 1. Germline V gene sequence: CDR1 SGHNT, CDR2 YYREEE (reference sequence). The CDR3 totals 15 residues.

The chain employs TRBV19 and TRBJ1-3; D remains ambiguous. The V gene's germline CDR1 is LNHDA and CDR2 SQIVND (reference sequence). V was clipped by 5 bases and J by 0 bases, with 8 bases between them. This CDR3 comprises 14 residues. CDR3 nucleotides: TGTGCCAGTAGTGCGGCATTCTCTGGAAACACCATATATTTT. Translated, it gives CASSAAFSGNTIYF.

The J gene is TRBJ2-3, the V gene TRBV5-5; TRBD2 matches 11 bases. Unmatched junction bases numbered 9, after V lost 2 bases and J lost 10 bases. From germline, CDR1 is SGHKS and CDR2 YYEKEE (reference sequence). CDR3 length: 15 amino acids. The CDR3 reads CASSFEVAGGQAQYF. CDR3 nucleotide sequence: TGTGCCAGCAGCTTCGAAGTAGCGGGAGGGCAGGCGCAGTATTTT.

The chain links TRBV10-3 to TRBJ1-1; TRBD1 aligns across 7 bases. V lost 6 bases and J lost 10; bases outside the gene matches: 11. The CDR3 is made up of 13 amino acids. Germline-derived CDR1 and CDR2 are ENHRY and SYGVKD. The CDR3 sequence: CAISPRQGDGAFF. Here the CDR3 DNA reads TGTGCCATCAGCCCTCGACAGGGCGATGGAGCTTTCTTT.

The chain has TRBV3-1 (or the pseudogene TRBV3-2) and TRBJ2-1; D is possibly TRBD1 (7 bases). The CDR3 runs 14 residues. V shed 7 bases and J shed 9 bases, with 19 bases lying between them. The germline V gene encodes CDR1 LGHDT and CDR2 YNNKEL (reference sequence). The CDR3 DNA is TGTGCCAGCAACAGTCAGGGGGGTCGGGGTGAGCAGTTCTTC. It specifies CASNSQGGRGEQFF.

The rearrangement joins TRBV28 to TRBJ2-3; 11 positions agree with TRBD2. This CDR3 contains 13 residues. CDR1 is MDHEN, CDR2 SYDVKM, per germline. With V trimmed by 5 bases and J by 5 bases, 0 bases remained unmatched. CDR3 in DNA: TGTGCCAGCAGTCTAGCGGGAGGAGATACGCAGTATTTT. It encodes CASSLAGGDTQYF.

This rearrangement joins TRBV7-2 to TRBJ1-1; D perhaps matches TRBD1 (6 bases). The CDR3 is 14 residues long. CDR1 is SGHTA and CDR2 is FQGNSA in the germline V gene. V was shortened by 5 bases and J by 0 bases, with 10 bases between the two germline ends. The CDR3 region has the DNA TGTGCCAGCAGCGAGGGGGAGATGAACACTGAAGCTTTCTTT. Its protein is CASSEGEMNTEAFF.